The rows below give T cell receptor beta chains drawn from one sample of a study of CD8 T cells in Susac syndrome. In TCRdb, the immunoSEQ multiplex PCR reads were re-called with MiXCR into one record per CDR3 protein. Here the sample spans 200,000 or so distinct CDR3 sequences, 90% to 95% being singletons. Material: CD4+ T cells from PBMCs. The receptors were sampled from a human donor with multiple sclerosis. CDR3s include the opening cysteine and the closing phenylalanine or tryptophan. Fields, in order: V gene, D gene, J gene, clone size, CDR3 protein, CDR3 DNA. A D gene is named only where the DNA matches it firmly. Clone size is shown for a subset of rows, as once, few, many or a class of expanded clone.

>TRBV10-3|TRBD1|TRBJ1-1|NA
CAISPGQVLDAFF
TGTGCCATCAGTCCGGGACAGGTGTTGGATGCTTTCTTT
>TRBV12-5|TRBD1|TRBJ1-2|NA
CASGGLRDRRKYGYTF
TGTGCTAGTGGCGGGCTCCGGGACAGGAGGAAATATGGCTACACCTTC
>TRBV24-1|NA|TRBJ2-6|NA
CATKAEGWSGANVLTF
TGTGCCACCAAAGCGGAGGGGTGGTCTGGGGCCAACGTCCTGACTTTC
>TRBV20-1|TRBD2|TRBJ2-1|NA
CSASPSGGAYNEQFF
TGCAGTGCGAGCCCTAGCGGGGGGGCTTACAATGAGCAGTTCTTC
>TRBV6-1|TRBD1|TRBJ1-5|NA
CASRVGTGFNQPQHF
TGTGCCAGCAGGGTAGGGACAGGATTCAATCAGCCCCAGCATTTT
>TRBV24-1|NA|TRBJ1-1|NA
CATSDLKPPGRYVNTEAFF
TGTGCCACCAGTGATTTAAAACCACCGGGCAGATATGTGAACACTGAAGCTTTCTTT
>TRBV10-3|NA|TRBJ2-7|NA
CAISLHQNTYEQYF
TGTGCCATCAGTCTGCATCAGAATACCTACGAGCAGTACTTC
>TRBV20-1|NA|TRBJ2-3|NA
CSGHLDTQYF
TGCAGTGGACATTTGGATACGCAGTATTTT
>TRBV3-1|NA|TRBJ2-7|NA
CASSSLSGYEQYF
TGTGCCAGCAGCTCCCTCAGCGGGTACGAGCAGTACTTC
>TRBV27|NA|TRBJ2-1|NA
CASHRGSGEQFF
TGTGCCAGCCACCGGGGATCCGGTGAGCAGTTCTTC
>TRBV27|NA|TRBJ1-6|once
CASSPRGFPGNSPLHF
TGTGCCAGCAGCCCAAGGGGGTTCCCGGGAAATTCACCCCTCCACTTT
>TRBV6-5|TRBD2|TRBJ2-7|NA
CASTRAGGPNEQYF
TGTGCCAGCACTAGAGCGGGAGGGCCAAACGAGCAGTACTTC
>TRBV5-4|TRBD2|TRBJ2-1|NA
CASSLGSGDYNEQFF
TGTGCCAGCAGCTTGGGGAGCGGGGACTACAATGAGCAGTTCTTC
>TRBV6-5|TRBD1|TRBJ1-5|NA
CASSSGTGQPQHF
TGTGCCAGCAGTTCGGGGACAGGGCAACCCCAGCATTTT
>TRBV4-1|TRBD1|TRBJ2-7|NA
CASSQDVGTVGIEQYF
TGCGCCAGCAGCCAAGATGTCGGGACAGTCGGAATCGAGCAGTACTTC
>TRBV20-1|NA|TRBJ1-1|once
CSAKGRGTEAFF
TGCAGTGCCAAGGGCAGGGGCACTGAAGCTTTCTTT
>TRBV7-8|NA|TRBJ2-5|NA
CASSLAEARETQYF
TGTGCCAGCAGCTTAGCGGAGGCCCGTGAGACCCAGTACTTC
>TRBV11-2|NA|TRBJ2-7|NA
CASSFRRGANLGYEQYF
TGTGCCAGCAGCTTTCGGAGGGGGGCGAACCTTGGCTACGAGCAGTACTTC
>TRBV7-3|NA|TRBJ1-1|NA
CASRLDVYTEAFF
TGTGCCAGCCGGCTGGACGTTTACACTGAAGCTTTCTTT
>TRBV20-1|NA|TRBJ1-2|NA
CSARDRGWYGYTF
TGCAGTGCTAGAGATCGGGGGTGGTATGGCTACACCTTC
>TRBV29-1|NA|TRBJ1-1|NA
CSVAMANTEAFF
TGCAGCGTTGCGATGGCGAACACTGAAGCTTTCTTT
>TRBV7-9|TRBD1|TRBJ1-2|NA
CASSLAHGQGASGYTF
TGTGCCAGCAGCTTAGCGCATGGACAGGGGGCTTCTGGCTACACCTTC
>TRBV7-8|NA|TRBJ2-5|NA
CASSFPDRKETQYF
TGTGCCAGCAGCTTCCCGGATCGGAAGGAGACCCAGTACTTC
>TRBV20-1|TRBD1|TRBJ2-3|once
CSARVGGTGSTDTQYF
TGCAGTGCTAGAGTGGGGGGGACAGGGAGCACAGATACGCAGTATTTT
>TRBV30|NA|TRBJ1-2|NA
CAWTHWGAANYGYTF
TGTGCCTGGACTCACTGGGGGGCCGCCAATTATGGCTACACCTTC
>TRBV24-1|TRBD2|TRBJ2-5|once
CATSGAGKRETQYF
TGTGCCACCAGTGGAGCGGGAAAACGTGAGACCCAGTACTTC
>TRBV29-1|TRBD1|TRBJ1-1|NA
CSYRDRGETSEAFF
TGCAGCTACCGGGACAGGGGTGAAACGAGTGAAGCTTTCTTT
>TRBV20-1|NA|TRBJ1-2|NA
CSQNPGGNGYTF
TGCAGTCAAAACCCGGGGGGCAATGGCTACACCTTC
>TRBV27|TRBD2|TRBJ2-7|NA
CASSRLAGPYEQYF
TGTGCCAGCAGTCGTCTAGCGGGACCCTACGAGCAGTACTTC
>TRBV7-9|TRBD2|TRBJ2-7|NA
CASSFGGGLTYEQYF
TGTGCCAGCAGCTTTGGCGGGGGTCTTACCTACGAGCAGTACTTC
>TRBV2|TRBD1|TRBJ2-1|once
CASNGDSYNEQFF
TGTGCCAGCAACGGGGACAGCTACAATGAGCAGTTCTTC
>TRBV20-1|TRBD2|TRBJ2-5|once
CSARGRAGEETQYF
TGCAGTGCTAGAGGGAGAGCGGGAGAAGAGACCCAGTACTTC
>TRBV7-2|NA|TRBJ1-1|NA
CASRRGRDTEAFF
TGTGCCAGCAGACGGGGGCGGGACACTGAAGCTTTCTTT
>TRBV29-1|NA|TRBJ2-7|NA
CSVGEQGSSYEQYF
TGCAGCGTTGGGGAGCAGGGTAGCTCCTACGAGCAGTACTTC
>TRBV27|TRBD1|TRBJ1-5|NA
CASRARGHQPQHF
TGTGCCAGCAGGGCCAGGGGGCATCAGCCCCAGCATTTT
>TRBV20-1|NA|TRBJ2-5|NA
CSALPAGRLEGTQYF
TGCAGTGCTCTCCCTGCAGGGAGGTTGGAGGGGACCCAGTACTTC